This T cell receptor beta chain is from a study of T cell responses to AZD1222 COVID-19 vaccine. Study-wide results and caveats: With two AZD1222 doses given, Spike-specific TCR breadth and depth both rose. At baseline, just a handful of AZD1222 recipients tested seropositive.

Measured with immunoSEQ multiplex PCR; TCRdb has only the in-frame clones, and not every one. The sample lists some 110,000 clones, around 88% occurring once. This CDR3 has 15 residues. Germline CDR1 and CDR2: MNHEY and SMNVEV (reference sequence). Trimming left V 1 base short and J 0 bases short, with 7 bases between. Concerning this clone: Its antigen is currently unknown.

J is TRBJ1-5 and V is TRBV27; no reliable D call. The starting material was peripheral blood, obtained 28 days after the second AZD1222 dose. The source of this sequence is an adult who received the AZD1222 COVID-19 vaccine. The CDR3 reads CASSLWGYSNQPQHF. The CDR3 nucleotides are TGTGCCAGCAGTTTATGGGGTTATAGCAATCAGCCCCAGCATTTT.